Shown below are 14 T cell receptor beta chains from a single sample sequenced in a study of cytomegalovirus exposure and HLA in healthy donors. With 60 Vbeta and 13 Jbeta primers, the PCR was carried out. Repertoires were generated with immunoSEQ multiplex PCR, while TCRdb's copy carries only in-frame clones and drops some. The sample lists some 120,000 clones, about 81% occurring once. Specimen: PBMCs. These receptors came from a middle-aged man in good health and CMV-seronegative.

The chain carries TRBV11-3 and TRBJ2-1; D may be TRBD2 (6 bases). Germline CDR1 is SGHNT and CDR2 is YENEEA. The V end was cut by 5 bases, the J end by 12 bases, with 14 bases between. CDR3 size: 12 residues. CDR3 bases: TGTGCCAGCAGCAACCCCGGGACTCGGCAGTTCTTC. Its protein is CASSNPGTRQFF.

This sequence joins TRBV27 and TRBJ2-3; TRBD2 matches at 10 bases. In germline, CDR1 is MNHEY, CDR2 SMNVEV (reference sequence). The J segment lost 4 bases and the V segment lost 6 bases, leaving 7 bases of the junction unmatched. The CDR3 contains 15 residues. The CDR3 bases are TGTGCCAGCAGCTCCCCAAGCGGGAGGGCAGATACGCAGTATTTT. This codes for CASSSPSGRADTQYF.

The rearrangement uses TRBV14 and TRBJ2-5; no reliable D call. V shed 2 bases and J shed 2 bases, with 15 bases lying between them. Per the germline V gene, CDR1 is SGHDN and CDR2 is FVKESK. The CDR3 contains 16 residues. The CDR3 DNA reads TGTGCCAGCAGCCAACTCATACAGCTTGCTCAAGAGACCCAGTACTTC. Translated, it gives CASSQLIQLAQETQYF. Full variable domain (missing parts from reference TRBV14 and TRBJ2-5): EAGVTQFPSHSVIEKGQTVTLRCDPISGHDNLYWYRRVMGKEIKFLLHFVKESKQDESGMPNNRFLAERTGGTYSTLKVQPAELEDSGVYFCASSQLIQLAQETQYFGPGTRLLVL.

The V call is TRBV19, the J call TRBJ1-5, with D unresolved. Germline CDR1 and CDR2: LNHDA and SQIVND (reference sequence). Trimming removed 2 bases from V and 4 bases from J, with 9 bases in between. The CDR3 is 14 residues long. The DNA for the CDR3 is TGTGCCAGTAGTATATTGCACCTAAATCAGCCCCAGCATTTT. Protein: CASSILHLNQPQHF.

The J gene is TRBJ1-5, the V gene TRBV11-2, with a possible D match to TRBD1 (5 bases). V dropped 6 bases and J dropped 6 bases, with 21 bases sitting between them. This CDR3 is built from 16 residues. Looked up from germline, CDR1 is SGHAT and CDR2 is FQNNGV. The CDR3 coding sequence is TGTGCCAGCAGGTCATTTCTCATAGGGGCCCTTCAGCCCCAGCATTTT. This codes for CASRSFLIGALQPQHF. The full variable domain, rest sourced from reference TRBV11-2 and TRBJ1-5, is EAGVAQSPRYKIIEKRQSVAFWCNPISGHATLYWYQQILGQGPKLLIQFQNNGVVDDSQLPKDRFSAERLKGVDSTLKIQPAKLEDSAVYLCASRSFLIGALQPQHFGDGTRLSIL.

This chain links TRBV6-5 with TRBJ1-1; 9 nucleotides line up with TRBD1. From germline, CDR1 is MNHEY and CDR2 SVGAGI. This CDR3 region has 13 residues. The V and J ends lost 4 bases and 4 bases, in that order; junction bases with no gene match: 1. The CDR3 region is CASSWGQGTEAFF. In DNA, the CDR3 is TGTGCCAGCAGTTGGGGACAGGGCACTGAAGCTTTCTTT.

The V call is TRBV6-5, the J call TRBJ1-1; D not certain. The length of the CDR3 is 16 residues. Germline V gene data show CDR1 as MNHEY and CDR2 as SVGAGI. The germline V and J ends were trimmed by 1 base and 6 bases, with 18 bases remaining between them. The DNA of the CDR3 is TGTGCCAGCAGTTACTTAGTATTGGGGAGGGCGGCTGAAGCTTTCTTT. It yields the protein CASSYLVLGRAAEAFF.

The rearrangement links TRBV4-2 to TRBJ2-7; 9 bases agree with TRBD1. The DNA end is a closer match to TRBJ2-1, so the J assignment may be wrong. CDR1 and CDR2 (germline): LGHNA, YNFKEQ. There are 18 residues in the CDR3. CDR3 protein: CASSKGGGGQGLYNEQFF. Written as DNA, the CDR3 is TGTGCCAGCAGCAAAGGGGGTGGGGGACAGGGTCTTTACAATGAGCAGTTCTTC.

V usage is TRBV19 and J usage is TRBJ1-2, with 7 positions matching TRBD1. Germline CDR1 and CDR2: LNHDA and SQIVND (reference sequence). This CDR3 has 15 amino acids. After removal of 3 bases from V and 4 bases from J, the junction contained 8 bases not matched to a gene. DNA of the CDR3: TGTGCCAGTAGTATTGGGGACAGTCCGCCCTATGGCTACACCTTC. This encodes CASSIGDSPPYGYTF.

The rearrangement uses TRBV27 and TRBJ1-2, with D unclear. The germline V and J ends were trimmed by 5 bases and 5 bases, with 21 bases remaining between them. Germline loops: CDR1 MNHEY, CDR2 SMNVEV (reference sequence). This CDR3 region has 16 residues. CDR3 in DNA: TGTGCCAGCAGTCTCCAAGGCAGGAGGCTTCTTTATGGCTACACCTTC. Residues: CASSLQGRRLLYGYTF.

The CDR3 coding sequence is TGTGCCAGCAGTACGCAGGGGAACACCGGGGAGCTGTTTTTT. Protein: CASSTQGNTGELFF. The chain links TRBV2 to TRBJ2-2; tentative D call: TRBD1 (5 bases). V lost 5 bases to trimming and J lost 1 base, with 8 bases between them. There are 14 residues in the CDR3. Germline values: CDR1 SNHLY, CDR2 FYNNEI.

V gene TRBV30 combines with J gene TRBJ2-4; 9 positions agree with TRBD1. This CDR3 is built from 15 residues. Per germline, CDR1 GTSNPN and CDR2 SVGIG (reference sequence). Trimming took 3 bases from V and 7 from J; bases not matched to a gene: 10. CDR3 amino acids: CAWSPGQGRWNIQYF. The CDR3 coding sequence is TGTGCCTGGAGCCCCGGACAGGGGAGGTGGAACATTCAGTACTTC.

The rearrangement links TRBV4-2 to TRBJ2-1; 8 bases align to TRBD2. The CDR3 runs 17 residues. The V segment lost 2 bases and the J segment 2 bases; nucleotides outside the gene matches: 8. The germline gives CDR1 LGHNA, CDR2 YNFKEQ. CDR3 loop: CASSQPSGSSAYNEQFF. The CDR3 coding sequence is TGTGCCAGCAGCCAACCCAGCGGGAGTAGCGCCTACAATGAGCAGTTCTTC.

About this clone: Mismatch with germline at one junction end may stem from a read error. This chain uses TRBV5-4 with TRBJ2-5; 7 bases match TRBD2. Germline V lookup: CDR1 SGHNT, CDR2 YYREEE (reference sequence). This CDR3 is built from 14 residues. The DNA for the CDR3 is TGTGTCAGCAGCATTAGCGGGCAGGGAGAGACCCAGTACTTC. Encoded protein: CVSSISGQGETQYF.